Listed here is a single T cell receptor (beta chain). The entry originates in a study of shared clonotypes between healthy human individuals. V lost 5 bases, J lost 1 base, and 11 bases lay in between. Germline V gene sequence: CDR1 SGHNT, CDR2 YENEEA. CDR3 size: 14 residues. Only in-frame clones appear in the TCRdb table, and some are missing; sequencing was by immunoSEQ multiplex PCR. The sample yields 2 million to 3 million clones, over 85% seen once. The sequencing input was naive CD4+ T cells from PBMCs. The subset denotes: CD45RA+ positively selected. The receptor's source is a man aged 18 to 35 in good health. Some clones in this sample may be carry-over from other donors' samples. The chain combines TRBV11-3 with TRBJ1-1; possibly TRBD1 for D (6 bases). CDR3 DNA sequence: TGTGCCAGCAGCAGATCAGGGGAGAACACTGAAGCTTTCTTT. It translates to CASSRSGENTEAFF.